This paragraph covers one T cell receptor beta chain sequence. Its antigen is unknown. V was clipped by 1 base and J by 6 bases, with 7 bases between them. CDR1 and CDR2 (germline): SGDLS, YYNGEE. The CDR3 spans 13 residues. Libraries were prepared by immunoSEQ multiplex PCR; TCRdb keeps only in-frame clonotypes and omits some of them. The table lists 40,000 to 50,000 clones, about nine tenths of them singletons. No patient showed confetti depigmentation, a clinical sign of active disease. These data belong to a study of resident and recirculating memory T cells in vitiligo. About the research overall: Each patient gave two lesional and two nonlesional epidermal shave biopsies, plus PBMCs. Whole samples, not sorted cells, were homogenized and used for genomic DNA extraction. General study findings and limits: Non-conserved TCRs across sites and patients suggested distinct clones per lesion.

The sample was blood. The chain uses TRBV9 and TRBJ1-4; the D is unclear. The clonotype comes from a male donor with vitiligo. In DNA form, the CDR3 reads TGTGCCAGCAGCGTAATTCCCGATGAAAAACTGTTTTTT. Translating it yields CASSVIPDEKLFF.